This T cell receptor beta chain is drawn from a study of T cells in Graves' hyperthyroidism and ophthalmopathy. Study-level results: The majority of expanded thyroid clonotypes above 0.001 also appeared in blood.

This clonotype has at least ten counts. Antigen specificity is unknown. Amplification yielded TCR beta CDR3 regions, with RNA transcripts as the source. TCR CDR3 regions were first amplified by RT-PCR with HTBI primers. One entry per CDR3 protein results from TCRdb running MiXCR on the multiplex PCR reads. The sample consists of about 290,000 distinct CDR3 sequences, approximately 14% of them appearing once. Researchers barred patients who had uncontrolled infection, other autoimmune disease, pregnancy or lactation. This CDR3 has 15 amino acids. The trim removed 7 bases at V and 4 bases at J, leaving 9 bases unmatched. CDR1 and CDR2 (germline): MDHEN, SYDVKM.

The chain employs TRBV28 and TRBJ2-7; 11 nucleotides agree with TRBD2. The source of this sequence is a woman aged 40 to 50 with Graves' hyperthyroidism. Sequencing was done on a sample of blood. The CDR3 region is CASTDVTSGTYEQYF. In nucleotides, the CDR3 is TGTGCCAGCACTGACGTGACTAGCGGGACGTACGAGCAGTACTTC.